This TCR beta chain stems from a study of shared T cell receptors in the human thymus. J was trimmed by 1 base and V by 7 bases; bases with no gene match: 8. Per the germline V gene, CDR1 is SGHRS and CDR2 is YFSETQ. The CDR3 is 17 residues long. Data came from immunoSEQ multiplex PCR; TCRdb stores just in-frame clones and leaves some out. The table shows 700,000 to 750,000 clones, with 80% to 90% occurring only once. The same data also went into a second study, on human thymus T cells. In that study: Finnish infants who were healthy and having corrective surgery for congenital heart defects made up the donors. Surgeons resected thymus tissue during corrective heart surgery. In thymic and blood repertoires alike, V and J usage looked biased. Reports from related research described highly overlapping thymic repertoires among unrelated individuals.

Sequenced sample: thymocytes. This sequence originates from a girl in the first two years of life with a congenital heart defect. J is TRBJ1-6 and V is TRBV5-1; TRBD1 matches at 10 bases. The CDR3 sequence: CASALGTGVSYNSPLHF. CDR3 nucleotides: TGCGCCAGCGCACTCGGGACAGGGGTTTCCTATAATTCACCCCTCCACTTT.